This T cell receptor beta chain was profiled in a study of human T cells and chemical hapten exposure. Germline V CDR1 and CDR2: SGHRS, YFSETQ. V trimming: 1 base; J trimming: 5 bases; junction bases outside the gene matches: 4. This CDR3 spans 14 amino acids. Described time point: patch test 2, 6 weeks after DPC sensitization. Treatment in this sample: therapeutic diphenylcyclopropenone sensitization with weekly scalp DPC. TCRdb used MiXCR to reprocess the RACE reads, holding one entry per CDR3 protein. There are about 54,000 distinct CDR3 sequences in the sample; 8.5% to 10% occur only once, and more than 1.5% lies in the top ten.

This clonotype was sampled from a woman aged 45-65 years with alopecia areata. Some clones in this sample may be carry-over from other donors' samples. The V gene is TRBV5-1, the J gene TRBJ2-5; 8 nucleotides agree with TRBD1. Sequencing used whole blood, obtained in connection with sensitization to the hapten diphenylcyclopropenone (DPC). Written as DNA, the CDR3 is TGCGCCAGCAGCTTGTTGGGACAGGCGGAGACCCAGTACTTC. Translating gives CASSLLGQAETQYF. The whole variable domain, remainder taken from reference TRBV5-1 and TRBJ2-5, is KAGVTQTPRYLIKTRGQQVTLSCSPISGHRSVSWYQQTPGQGLQFLFEYFSETQRNKGNFPGRFSGRQFSNSRSEMNVSTLELGDSALYLCASSLLGQAETQYFGPGTRLLVL.